The 13 T cell receptor beta chains below come from one sample, sequenced in a study of CD8 T cells in ankylosing spondylitis. Findings and limits, study-wide: What appeared characteristic of ankylosing spondylitis blood was a TCR beta motif of seven to nine highly homologous variants.

These TCRs' antigens remain unknown. Each CDR3 protein is one row after TCRdb ran MiXCR on the 5' RACE reads. The repertoire consists of around 390,000 distinct CDR3 sequences, with 20% to 25% occurring once and the leading ten covering about 16%. The specimen was blood, either unsorted or a sorted T cell fraction (not recorded which). These TCRs come from a male donor with ankylosing spondylitis.

The chain joins TRBV5-1 to TRBJ2-5, with D possibly being TRBD2 (6 bases). The V end was cut by 2 bases, the J end by 8 bases, with 10 bases between. The CDR3 is 12 amino acids. Germline-derived CDR1 and CDR2 are SGHRS and YFSETQ. DNA for the CDR3: TGCGCCAGCAGCTTACCCGGGAGCACCCAGTACTTC. It is translated as CASSLPGSTQYF.

The CDR3 region is CSVEEGVRNQPQHF. CDR3 in DNA: TGCAGCGTTGAAGAGGGGGTCCGCAATCAGCCCCAGCATTTT. The J gene is TRBJ1-5, the V gene TRBV29-1, with D perhaps matching TRBD1 (5 bases). CDR3 size: 14 residues. Germline V gives CDR1 SQVTM, CDR2 ANQGSEA. Trimming took off 0 bases at V and 2 bases at J, with 8 bases between the two ends.

This clonotype was observed a few times. The chain combines TRBV20-1 with TRBJ1-5, with D unresolved. CDR3 length equals 13 residues. Germline lookup yields CDR1 DFQATT and CDR2 SNEGSKA (reference sequence). V was pared by 3 bases and J by 0 bases, with 6 bases between. CDR3 sequence reads: CSASYGSNQPQHF. CDR3 coding DNA: TGCAGTGCTAGTTACGGTAGCAATCAGCCCCAGCATTTT.

This clonotype turned up a few times. This rearrangement joins TRBV2 to TRBJ1-1; TRBD1 matches 7 bases. Trimming at V came to 6 bases and at J to 0 bases, leaving 7 bases not matched to a gene. Germline V gene sequence: CDR1 SNHLY, CDR2 FYNNEI. The CDR3 loop spans 15 amino acids. The CDR3 nucleotides read TGTGCCAGCAGCGTAGGGACAGCCATGAACACTGAAGCTTTCTTT. Translation: CASSVGTAMNTEAFF.

This chain joins TRBV20-1 and TRBJ1-3, with unresolved D. V was trimmed by 5 bases and J by 3 bases, leaving 11 bases between them. This CDR3 is built from 13 residues. Germline CDR1 DFQATT, CDR2 SNEGSKA (reference sequence). The CDR3 DNA reads TGCAGTGCTCCCGACATCTTTGGAAACACCATATATTTT. It yields the protein CSAPDIFGNTIYF.

The chain couples TRBV11-3 to TRBJ2-5; D is ambiguous. V was shortened by 5 bases and J by 6 bases, with 19 bases between the two germline ends. Per the germline V gene, CDR1 is SGHNT and CDR2 is YENEEA. CDR3 length: 15 residues. The CDR3 is CASSPRSLEIQTQYF. In DNA, the CDR3 is TGTGCCAGCAGCCCCCGGAGCCTGGAGATACAGACCCAGTACTTC.

This chain uses TRBV3-1 with TRBJ2-7, with 7 nucleotides matching TRBD2. The V gene's germline CDR1 is LGHDT and CDR2 YNNKEL (reference sequence). The V and J ends lost 4 bases and 2 bases, in that order; junction bases with no gene match: 8. This CDR3 region has 15 residues. CDR3 amino acids: CASSPSLAATYEQYF. DNA of the CDR3: TGTGCCAGCAGCCCGAGCCTAGCGGCCACCTACGAGCAGTACTTC.

This chain uses TRBV7-2 with TRBJ1-6, with D unresolved. This CDR3 comprises 11 residues. V lost 1 base and J 9 bases, leaving 1 base between the germline ends. Germline assignment: CDR1 SGHTA and CDR2 FQGNSA. CDR3 bases: TGTGCCAGCAGCTTAGGTTCACCCCTCCACTTT. It specifies CASSLGSPLHF.

The table lists this clonotype with a few counts. V usage is TRBV5-1 and J usage is TRBJ1-1; D gene unclear. The V end lost 4 bases, the J end lost 0 bases, and 13 bases lay between the germline ends. CDR3 length: 15 amino acids. Germline CDR1 is SGHRS and CDR2 is YFSETQ. CDR3 nucleotides: TGCGCCAGCAGCATGAGCGGGGAAATGAACACTGAAGCTTTCTTT. It yields the protein CASSMSGEMNTEAFF.

V gene TRBV7-2 combines with J gene TRBJ2-6, with 9 positions matching TRBD1. Trimming removed 5 bases from V and 3 bases from J; junction bases left unmatched: 5. Germline CDR1 is SGHTA and CDR2 is FQGNSA. The CDR3 length is 16 residues. CDR3 DNA sequence: TGTGCCAGCAGCCCACGGACAGGGGTTGGGGCCAACGTCCTGACTTTC. Its protein is CASSPRTGVGANVLTF.

This clonotype was seen more than once but under ten times. The chain carries TRBV12-3 or TRBV12-4 and TRBJ1-5; D is undetermined. Trimming removed 11 bases at V and 9 bases at J, with 20 bases between. The CDR3 extends over 13 amino acids. CDR3: CASALRPSGPQHF. The CDR3 DNA sequence: TGTGCCTCAGCACTGAGACCCTCAGGGCCCCAGCATTTT.

This clonotype was recorded only once. The rearrangement joins TRBV5-1 to TRBJ2-7, with 8 bases matching TRBD2. The ends lost 0 bases at V and 6 bases at J; junction bases unmatched: 2. The CDR3 has 13 amino acids. Germline CDR1 SGHRS, CDR2 YFSETQ. Written as DNA, the CDR3 is TGCGCCAGCAGCTTGGGGACTAGCTCCGAGCAGTACTTC. This codes for CASSLGTSSEQYF. The whole variable domain, remainder taken from reference TRBV5-1 and TRBJ2-7, is KAGVTQTPRYLIKTRGQQVTLSCSPISGHRSVSWYQQTPGQGLQFLFEYFSETQRNKGNFPGRFSGRQFSNSRSEMNVSTLELGDSALYLCASSLGTSSEQYFGPGTRLTVT.

This chain uses TRBV6-1 with TRBJ2-7, with a tentative D call TRBD2 (6 bases). Deletions cut 5 bases from V and 4 bases from J, with 15 bases between. CDR1 MNHNS and CDR2 SASEGT come from the germline V gene. The length of the CDR3 is 14 residues. The CDR3 DNA follows: TGTGCCAGCAGTAAGCTCGTCGGGAGTTACGAGCAGTACTTC. This encodes CASSKLVGSYEQYF.